These 32 T cell receptor beta chains share one sample of origin, sequenced in a study of T-cell reconstitution after alpha-beta-depleted transplantation in children. This sample's TCRbeta library carried unique molecular identifier barcodes. From the PCR reads, TCRdb called clonotypes with MiXCR, one entry per CDR3 protein. The sample records about 360,000 distinct CDR3 sequences, about an eighth being singletons. The specimen was PBMCs, collected from the stem cell graft. The source is a human donor who donated a stem cell graft to a child with Fanconi anemia.

There are many counts of this clonotype. V is TRBV2 and J is TRBJ2-5; unclear D gene. The V end was cut by 4 bases, the J end by 5 bases, with 11 bases between. The CDR3 extends over 13 amino acids. The germline CDR1 and CDR2 sequences are SNHLY and FYNNEI. Here the CDR3 reads CASSVMIKETQYF. The CDR3 bases are TGTGCCAGCAGTGTTATGATTAAGGAGACCCAGTACTTC.

This clonotype was observed at least ten times. The chain joins TRBV6-2 or TRBV6-3 to TRBJ1-1; D is unresolved. The CDR3 is made up of 16 amino acids. V gave up 2 bases and J gave up 3 bases, with 16 bases separating them. Germline V CDR1 and CDR2: MNHEY, SVGEGT. The CDR3 loop is CASSYRTAVMDTEAFF. The CDR3 bases are TGTGCCAGCAGTTACCGGACCGCAGTTATGGACACTGAAGCTTTCTTT.

The chain couples TRBV5-1 to TRBJ2-1; 8 nucleotides align to TRBD2. This CDR3 comprises 12 residues. Germline V gene data show CDR1 as SGHRS and CDR2 as YFSETQ. Losses at the gene ends were 4 bases for V and 8 bases for J; bases not matched to a gene: 2. The CDR3 region has the DNA TGCGCCAGCAGCCTAGCGGGCCATGAGCAGTTCTTC. It yields the protein CASSLAGHEQFF. The full variable domain, its missing parts supplied by reference TRBV5-1 and TRBJ2-1, is KAGVTQTPRYLIKTRGQQVTLSCSPISGHRSVSWYQQTPGQGLQFLFEYFSETQRNKGNFPGRFSGRQFSNSRSEMNVSTLELGDSALYLCASSLAGHEQFFGPGTRLTVL.

This clonotype was found a few times. The J gene is TRBJ2-7, the V gene TRBV7-2; no definite D call. V dropped 5 bases and J dropped 1 base, with 12 bases sitting between them. The CDR3 totals 14 residues. CDR1 is SGHTA, CDR2 FQGNSA, per germline. Here the CDR3 reads CASSARLASYEQYF. The CDR3 DNA sequence: TGTGCCAGCAGCGCCCGGTTGGCTTCCTACGAGCAGTACTTC.

This clonotype has a count of ten or more. The V call is TRBV30, the J call TRBJ2-2, with D unclear. Trimming took 4 bases from V and 8 from J, leaving 8 bases between them. CDR1 is GTSNPN and CDR2 is SVGIG in the germline V gene (reference sequence). The CDR3 totals 11 residues. Written as DNA, the CDR3 is TGTGCCTGGACCCGAGAAGGGGAGCTGTTTTTT. It is translated as CAWTREGELFF. Supplemented by reference TRBV30 and TRBJ2-2, the full variable domain reads SQTIHQWPATLVQPVGSPLSLECTVEGTSNPNLYWYRQAAGRGLQLLFYSVGIGQISSEVPQNLSASRPQDRQFILSSKKLLLSDSGFYLCAWTREGELFFGEGSRLTVL.

The genes are TRBV15 and TRBJ2-7; 7 bases match TRBD1. The V gene end was trimmed by 0 bases and the J gene end by 6 bases; junction bases not matched to a gene: 2. This CDR3 comprises 13 residues. From germline, CDR1 is LNHNV and CDR2 YYDKDF (reference sequence). CDR3 sequence: CATSREQGLEQYV. The CDR3 coding sequence is TGTGCCACCAGCAGAGAACAGGGGCTCGAGCAGTACGTC.

The CDR3 here is CASSSPGYDGYTF. In DNA form, the CDR3 reads TGTGCCAGCAGCAGTCCGGGTTATGATGGCTACACCTTC. The chain combines TRBV28 with TRBJ1-2; D gene unclear. V was clipped by 6 bases and J by 6 bases, with 14 bases between them. This CDR3 comprises 13 residues. Germline V gene lookup returns CDR1 MDHEN and CDR2 SYDVKM.

The V call is TRBV10-1, the J call TRBJ2-3; TRBD1 is a possible D gene (5 bases). The germline CDR1 and CDR2 sequences are WNHNN and SYGVQD (reference sequence). The CDR3 contains 13 residues. The V end lost 3 bases, the J end lost 5 bases, and 9 bases lay between the germline ends. For the CDR3, the DNA is TGCGCCAGCAGTGAAGGGGTGAGAGATACGCAGTATTTT. Translated: CASSEGVRDTQYF.

The rearrangement links TRBV7-2 to TRBJ2-3; no firm D call. CDR3 size: 14 residues. Germline V lookup: CDR1 SGHTA, CDR2 FQGNSA. V lost 0 bases to trimming and J lost 2 bases, with 6 bases between them. CDR3: CASSLARITDTQYF. In DNA form, the CDR3 reads TGTGCCAGCAGCTTAGCGAGGATCACAGATACGCAGTATTTT.

This clonotype was seen a single time. The chain has TRBV29-1 and TRBJ2-3; TRBD1 matches at 8 bases. Germline CDR1 reads SQVTM; CDR2 reads ANQGSEA. The V segment lost 7 bases and the J segment 6 bases; nucleotides outside the gene matches: 12. The CDR3 is 14 residues long. The CDR3 spells CSAALQGAVDTQYF. The CDR3 DNA sequence: TGCAGCGCTGCACTCCAGGGGGCGGTGGATACGCAGTATTTT.

This clonotype was observed a few times. The chain recombines TRBV28 with TRBJ2-7; D perhaps matches TRBD1 (6 bases). The ends were cut back, 4 bases at V and 1 base at J, with 17 bases in the middle. The CDR3 consists of 16 residues. The germline V gene has CDR1 MDHEN and CDR2 SYDVKM. In DNA form, the CDR3 reads TGTGCCAGCAGTTCAAGCCAGGGGTTTAGATCCTACGAGCAGTACGTC. Translation: CASSSSQGFRSYEQYV.

This clonotype came up a few times. The chain links TRBV12-3 or TRBV12-4 to TRBJ1-4; D is undetermined. The CDR3 runs to 14 residues. V was cut by 5 bases and J by 6 bases, with 13 bases left in between. The CDR3 DNA is TGTGCCAGCAGTCCCCCCAGGAGTCATGAAAAACTGTTTTTT. It encodes CASSPPRSHEKLFF.

As for this clonotype: No DNA is shown, since the ends of the CDR3 on it are uncertain; the CDR3 is the one TCRdb lists. The chain is built from TRBV11-2 and TRBJ2-1; the table's D call, TRBD1, has no DNA check behind it. Germline V gene sequence: CDR1 SGHAT, CDR2 FQNNGV. The CDR3 is 13 amino acids long, termini counted. CDR3 loop: CASSWGPGTGPFF.

This clonotype was counted ten times or more. The rearrangement uses TRBV29-1 and TRBJ2-1, with D hard to call. V lost 4 bases, J lost 5 bases, and 15 bases lay in between. Germline assignment: CDR1 SQVTM and CDR2 ANQGSEA. The CDR3 consists of 14 residues. The CDR3 DNA is TGCAGCGTTGTTCGGCAGCACCTGGACAATGAGCAGTTCTTC. It is translated as CSVVRQHLDNEQFF.

This clonotype was detected a few times. J is TRBJ2-1 and V is TRBV27, with TRBD2 matching 8 bases. CDR3 length equals 15 residues. The ends lost 3 bases at V and 7 bases at J; junction bases unmatched: 8. From germline, CDR1 is MNHEY and CDR2 SMNVEV (reference sequence). The CDR3 region has the DNA TGTGCCAGCAGTTTTGCCGGGGGGGCAGGGAATGAGCAGTTCTTC. Translating gives CASSFAGGAGNEQFF.

This clonotype has at least ten counts. The V call is TRBV28, the J call TRBJ2-1; 7 bases are shared with TRBD2. The CDR3 has 12 residues. In germline, CDR1 is MDHEN, CDR2 SYDVKM. V was clipped by 2 bases and J by 13 bases; unmatched bases: 5. The DNA for the CDR3 is TGTGCCAGCAGTTTAACCGGGACTATCCAGTTCTTC. It encodes CASSLTGTIQFF.

V is TRBV12-3 or TRBV12-4 and J is TRBJ1-1; possibly TRBD1 for D (5 bases). CDR3 length: 17 amino acids. Trimming left V 5 bases short and J 4 bases short, with 23 bases between. The CDR3 sequence: CASSPNPWRPGGTEAFF. In DNA, the CDR3 is TGTGCCAGCAGTCCAAACCCTTGGCGGCCGGGGGGCACTGAAGCTTTCTTT.

The chain carries TRBV12-3 or TRBV12-4 and TRBJ2-3; 8 bases match TRBD2. This CDR3 has 16 amino acids. The trim removed 6 bases at V and 0 bases at J, leaving 8 bases unmatched. The CDR3 sequence is CASSRRVAGSTDTQYF. The CDR3 DNA is TGTGCCAGCAGCCGGAGGGTAGCGGGGAGCACAGATACGCAGTATTTT.

This chain links TRBV29-1 with TRBJ1-2; 7 bases are a match to TRBD1. Germline CDR1 reads SQVTM; CDR2 reads ANQGSEA. After removal of 0 bases from V and 8 bases from J, the junction contained 9 bases not matched to a gene. The CDR3 is 14 residues long. This chain's CDR3 is CSVEEFTGAWGYTF. CDR3 nucleotide sequence: TGCAGCGTTGAAGAGTTTACAGGGGCTTGGGGCTACACCTTC.

The rearrangement uses TRBV6-5 and TRBJ2-2, with 8 bases matching TRBD1. Per the germline V gene, CDR1 is MNHEY and CDR2 is SVGAGI. CDR3 length: 16 amino acids. V was clipped by 2 bases and J by 4 bases; unmatched bases: 6. Here the CDR3 DNA reads TGTGCCAGCAGTTACGTTTGGACAGGGAGCACCGGGGAGCTGTTTTTT. This codes for CASSYVWTGSTGELFF.

This clonotype has a handful of counts. The chain couples TRBV18 to TRBJ1-1, with 11 bases that match TRBD1. Per the germline V gene, CDR1 is KGHSH and CDR2 is LQKENI. Germline trimming cut 6 bases from V and 1 base from J; bases unmatched to any gene: 4. CDR3 length: 15 amino acids. CDR3 sequence reads: CASSPGTGGNTEAFF. CDR3 nucleotide sequence: TGTGCCAGCTCGCCCGGGACAGGGGGGAACACTGAAGCTTTCTTT.

This chain connects TRBV10-3 to TRBJ2-1; D ambiguous. Germline V gene sequence: CDR1 ENHRY, CDR2 SYGVKD. This CDR3 spans 14 amino acids. V was trimmed by 6 bases and J by 4 bases, leaving 13 bases between them. DNA for the CDR3: TGTGCCATCAGAAGCGCGAACCAATACAATGAGCAGTTCTTC. Its translation is CAIRSANQYNEQFF.

J is TRBJ1-2 and V is TRBV25-1; TRBD1 aligns across 9 bases. The CDR3 is made up of 14 amino acids. Per germline, CDR1 MGHDK and CDR2 SYGVNS. V shed 1 base, J shed 6 bases, and the junction held 3 bases outside the gene matches. DNA for the CDR3: TGTGCCAGCAGTGAATGGGACAGGGTGGATGGCTACACCTTC. Translation: CASSEWDRVDGYTF.

At least ten counts were recorded for this clonotype. The chain recombines TRBV6-5 with TRBJ1-3, with 9 bases lining up with TRBD1. Trimming removed 4 bases from V and 3 bases from J; junction bases left unmatched: 4. In germline, CDR1 is MNHEY, CDR2 SVGAGI. The length of the CDR3 is 15 residues. The CDR3 DNA follows: TGTGCCAGCAGTTTGACAGGGGGTTATGGAAACACCATATATTTT. Translation: CASSLTGGYGNTIYF.

This clonotype was found a few times. The chain couples TRBV12-3 or TRBV12-4 to TRBJ2-5; a possible D gene is TRBD2 (5 bases). This CDR3 is 13 amino acids long. V lost 4 bases to trimming and J lost 1 base, with 7 bases between them. CDR3 bases: TGTGCCAGCAGTTGGACTTCCCAAGAGACCCAGTACTTC. The encoded protein is CASSWTSQETQYF.

This chain connects TRBV4-1 to TRBJ1-2; D unclear. The V end lost 0 bases, the J end lost 2 bases, and 13 bases lay between the germline ends. This CDR3 is 16 amino acids long. Germline-derived CDR1 and CDR2 are MGHRA and YSYEKL. In DNA form, the CDR3 reads TGCGCCAGCAGCCAAGATGCCCACAGTTCCAACTATGGCTACACCTTC. This encodes CASSQDAHSSNYGYTF.

The chain's CDR3 is CASSEIVGALYNEQFF. In DNA form, the CDR3 reads TGTGCCAGCAGTGAAATCGTGGGGGCCCTATACAATGAGCAGTTCTTC. J is TRBJ2-1 and V is TRBV6-1, with D possibly TRBD1 on 6 matching bases. Germline CDR1 is MNHNS and CDR2 is SASEGT. This CDR3 has 16 residues. Trimming stripped 2 bases from V and 4 bases from J, with 15 bases between.

This clonotype occurred many times. The rearrangement uses TRBV14 and TRBJ2-7, with TRBD1 identical over 7 bases. Losses at the gene ends were 8 bases for V and 0 bases for J; bases not matched to a gene: 4. CDR1 is SGHDN and CDR2 is FVKESK in the germline V gene. The CDR3 consists of 13 residues. Here the CDR3 reads CASSRTGSYEQYF. For the CDR3, the DNA is TGTGCCAGCTCCCGGACAGGCTCCTACGAGCAGTACTTC.

The chain links TRBV29-1 to TRBJ1-1, with D possibly being TRBD1 (5 bases). Germline V CDR1 and CDR2: SQVTM, ANQGSEA. The CDR3 totals 14 residues. The V end lost 6 bases, the J end lost 3 bases, and 17 bases lay between the germline ends. The CDR3 nucleotides are TGCAGCGTGCGATCGGGGGGATTGGACACTGAAGCTTTCTTT. Its protein is CSVRSGGLDTEAFF.

The chain is built from TRBV13 and TRBJ2-2; perhaps TRBD1 as D (6 bases). There are 16 residues in the CDR3. Between the trimmed V and J ends, which lost 5 bases and 6 bases, there was a span of 19 bases. CDR1 and CDR2 from the germline V gene are PRHDT and FYEKMQ (reference sequence). CDR3 nucleotide sequence: TGTGCCAGCAGCCGAACCTACAGGACAGTTTCCGGGGAGCTGTTTTTT. Its protein product is CASSRTYRTVSGELFF.

This clonotype has only a few counts. The genes are TRBV7-6 and TRBJ2-5; D is uncertain. The V gene lost 1 base and the J gene lost 4 bases, with 10 bases spanning the gap. Per the germline V gene, CDR1 is SGHVS and CDR2 is FNYEAQ. The CDR3 sequence is 14 residues long. The CDR3, as DNA: TGTGCCAGCAGCTTAGTTCAATCGGGAGAGACCCAGTACTTC. Protein: CASSLVQSGETQYF.

Only a few counts were recorded for this clonotype. The chain uses TRBV20-1 and TRBJ2-5; D is undetermined. V was shortened by 8 bases and J by 1 base, with 17 bases between the two germline ends. Per the germline V gene, CDR1 is DFQATT and CDR2 is SNEGSKA (reference sequence). CDR3 length equals 14 residues. CDR3 in DNA: TGCAGTTTTCCGGTGGCCACAATCCAAGAGACCCAGTACTTC. It translates to CSFPVATIQETQYF.